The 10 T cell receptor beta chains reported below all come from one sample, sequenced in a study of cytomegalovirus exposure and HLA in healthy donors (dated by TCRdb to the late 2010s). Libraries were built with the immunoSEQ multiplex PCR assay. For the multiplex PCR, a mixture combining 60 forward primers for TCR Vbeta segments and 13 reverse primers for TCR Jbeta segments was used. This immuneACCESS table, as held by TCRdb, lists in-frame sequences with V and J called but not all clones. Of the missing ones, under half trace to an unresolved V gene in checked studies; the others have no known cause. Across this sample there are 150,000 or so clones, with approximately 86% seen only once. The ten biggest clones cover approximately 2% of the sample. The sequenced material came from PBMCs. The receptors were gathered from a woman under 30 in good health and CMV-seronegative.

The CDR3 protein is CASSPLQGSIYEQYF. The CDR3 nucleotides are TGTGCCAGCAGCCCCCTACAGGGATCGATTTACGAGCAGTACTTC. The V call is TRBV14, the J call TRBJ2-7, with a tentative D call TRBD1 (6 bases). Germline V gene lookup returns CDR1 SGHDN and CDR2 FVKESK. CDR3 size: 15 residues. Trimming shortened V by 4 bases and J by 4 bases, and 17 bases separated the two germline ends.

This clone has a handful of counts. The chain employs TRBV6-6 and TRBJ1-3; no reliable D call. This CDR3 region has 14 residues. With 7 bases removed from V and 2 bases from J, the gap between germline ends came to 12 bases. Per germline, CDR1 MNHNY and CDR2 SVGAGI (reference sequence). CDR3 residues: CASTLERAGNTIYF. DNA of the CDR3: TGTGCCAGCACCCTTGAGAGGGCTGGAAACACCATATATTTT.

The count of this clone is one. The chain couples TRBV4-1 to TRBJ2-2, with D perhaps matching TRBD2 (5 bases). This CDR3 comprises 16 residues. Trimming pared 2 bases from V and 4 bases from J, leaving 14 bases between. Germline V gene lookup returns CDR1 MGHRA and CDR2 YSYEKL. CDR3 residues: CASSQRLPTGTGELFF. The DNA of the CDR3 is TGCGCCAGCAGCCAAAGACTACCTACCGGCACCGGGGAGCTGTTTTTT.

The CDR3 protein is CASSFGSSIEQYF. CDR3 nucleotides: TGTGCCAGCAGCTTCGGGAGCTCTATCGAGCAGTACTTC. This chain joins TRBV7-9 and TRBJ2-7; D may be TRBD2 (6 bases). The CDR3 is made up of 13 amino acids. The germline CDR1 and CDR2 sequences are SEHNR and FQNEAQ (reference sequence). The ends were cut back, 3 bases at V and 6 bases at J, with 12 bases in the middle.

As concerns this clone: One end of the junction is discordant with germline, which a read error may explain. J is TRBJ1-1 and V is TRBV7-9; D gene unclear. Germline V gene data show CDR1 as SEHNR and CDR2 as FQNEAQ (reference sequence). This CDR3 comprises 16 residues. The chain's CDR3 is CSSSPVAKFMNTEAFF. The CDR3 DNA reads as TGTTCCAGCAGCCCCGTGGCCAAGTTCATGAACACTGAAGCTTTCTTT.

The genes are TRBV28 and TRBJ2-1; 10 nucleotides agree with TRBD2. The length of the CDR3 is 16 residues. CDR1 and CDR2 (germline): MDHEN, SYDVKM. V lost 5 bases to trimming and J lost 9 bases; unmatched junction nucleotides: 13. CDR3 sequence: CASSLASGGLGSEQFF. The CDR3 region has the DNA TGTGCCAGCAGTCTAGCTAGCGGGGGCCTTGGTAGTGAGCAGTTCTTC. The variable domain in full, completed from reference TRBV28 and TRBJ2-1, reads DVKVTQSSRYLVKRTGEKVFLECVQDMDHENMFWYRQDPGLGLRLIYFSYDVKMKEKGDIPEGYSVSREKKERFSLILESASTNQTSMYLCASSLASGGLGSEQFFGPGTRLTVL.

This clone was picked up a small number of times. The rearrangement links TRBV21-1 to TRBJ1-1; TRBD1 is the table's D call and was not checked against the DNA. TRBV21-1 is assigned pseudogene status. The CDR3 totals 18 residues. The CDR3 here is CARGKGDPGQGLNTEAFF. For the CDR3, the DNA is TGTGCCAGGGGGAAGGGGGATCCGGGACAGGGGTTGAACACTGAAGCTTTCTTT.

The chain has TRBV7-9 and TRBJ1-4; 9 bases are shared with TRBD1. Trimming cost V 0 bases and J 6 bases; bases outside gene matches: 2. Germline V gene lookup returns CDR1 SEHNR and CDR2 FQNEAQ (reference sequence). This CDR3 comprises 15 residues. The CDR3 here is CASSLAGDRDEKLFF. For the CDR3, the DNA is TGTGCCAGCAGCTTAGCCGGGGACAGGGATGAAAAACTGTTTTTT.

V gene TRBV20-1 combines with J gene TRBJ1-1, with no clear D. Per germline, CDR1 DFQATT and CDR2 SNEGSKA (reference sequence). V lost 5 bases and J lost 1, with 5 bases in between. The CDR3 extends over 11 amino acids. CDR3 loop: CSADRNTEAFF. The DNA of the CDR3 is TGCAGTGCTGATAGGAACACTGAAGCTTTCTTT.

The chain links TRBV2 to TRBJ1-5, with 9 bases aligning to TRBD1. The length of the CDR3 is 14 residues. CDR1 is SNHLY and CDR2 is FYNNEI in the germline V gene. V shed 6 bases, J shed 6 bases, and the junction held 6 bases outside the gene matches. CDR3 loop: CASSRDRGFQPQHF. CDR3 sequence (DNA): TGTGCCAGCAGCCGAGACAGGGGGTTTCAGCCCCAGCATTTT. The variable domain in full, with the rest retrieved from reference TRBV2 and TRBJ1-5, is EPEVTQTPSHQVTQMGQEVILRCVPISNHLYFYWYRQILGQKVEFLVSFYNNEISEKSEIFDDQFSVERPDGSNFTLKIRSTKLEDSAMYFCASSRDRGFQPQHFGDGTRLSIL.